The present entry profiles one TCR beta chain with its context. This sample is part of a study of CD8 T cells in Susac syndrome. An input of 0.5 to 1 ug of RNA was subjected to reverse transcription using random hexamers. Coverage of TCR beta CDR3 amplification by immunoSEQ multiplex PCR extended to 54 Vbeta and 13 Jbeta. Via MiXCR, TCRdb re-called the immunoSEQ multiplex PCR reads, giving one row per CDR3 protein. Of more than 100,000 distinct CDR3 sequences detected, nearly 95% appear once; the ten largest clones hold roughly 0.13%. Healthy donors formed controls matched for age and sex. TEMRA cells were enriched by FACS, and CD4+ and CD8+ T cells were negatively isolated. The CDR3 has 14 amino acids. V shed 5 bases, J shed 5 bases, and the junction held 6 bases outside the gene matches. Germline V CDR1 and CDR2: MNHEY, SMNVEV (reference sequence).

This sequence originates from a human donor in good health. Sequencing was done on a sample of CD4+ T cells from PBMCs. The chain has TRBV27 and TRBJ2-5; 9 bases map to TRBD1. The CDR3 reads CASSAYRGQETQYF. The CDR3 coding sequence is TGTGCCAGCAGTGCCTACAGGGGGCAGGAGACCCAGTACTTC.